A selection of T cell receptor beta chains follows, all from one sample in a study of blood T cell repertoires in COVID-19. The repertoire was sequenced with immunoSEQ multiplex PCR; TCRdb's copy has only in-frame clones and lacks some. Altogether about 240,000 clones are present, around 89% being singletons, with the ten largest covering over 4%. Sequencing used PBMCs or T cells enriched from blood (not recorded which). These receptors all stem from a woman between 25 and 40 years old who had recovered from COVID-19. Both conserved end residues are part of each CDR3. The D gene is left open where the match is weak. Clone size appears in some rows only: once, few, many, or a class for an expanded clone.

v_gene	d_gene	abundance	j_gene	CDR3aa	CDR3nt
TRBV19	.	.	TRBJ1-5	CASSERLRRGNQPQHF	TGTGCCAGTAGTGAGCGTTTGCGCAGGGGCAATCAGCCCCAGCATTTT
TRBV30	TRBD1	.	TRBJ1-2	CAWNEGAVSYGYTF	TGTGCCTGGAACGAGGGGGCAGTTAGCTATGGCTACACCTTC
TRBV7-2	.	.	TRBJ1-1	CASSPSGLSNTEAFF	TGTGCCAGCAGCCCCTCGGGACTTTCGAACACTGAAGCTTTCTTT
TRBV19	.	.	TRBJ1-5	CASSPGQTFVQPQHF	TGTGCCAGTAGCCCCGGACAGACCTTCGTTCAGCCCCAGCATTTT
TRBV3-1/TRBV3-2	.	.	TRBJ1-2	CASSQDNQGRGGYTF	TGTGCCAGCAGCCAAGATAACCAGGGTAGAGGCGGCTACACCTTC
TRBV5-1	.	.	TRBJ2-2	CASSWNPGTGELFF	TGCGCCAGCAGCTGGAACCCCGGGACCGGGGAGCTGTTTTTT
TRBV29-1	TRBD1	.	TRBJ1-5	CSGPDRVPPNQPQHF	TGCAGCGGACCGGACAGGGTCCCACCGAATCAGCCCCAGCATTTT
TRBV28	TRBD1	.	TRBJ2-3	CASSLSNTGGDTQYF	TGTGCCAGCAGTTTATCAAATACAGGGGGTGATACGCAGTATTTT
TRBV11-3	.	.	TRBJ1-1	CASSPGVGGTEAFF	TGTGCCAGCAGCCCCGGGGTCGGAGGGACTGAAGCTTTCTTT
TRBV4-2	.	.	TRBJ2-7	CASSQEYEGGTYEQYF	TGTGCCAGCAGCCAAGAGTATGAGGGTGGTACCTACGAGCAGTACTTC
TRBV4-1	.	.	TRBJ1-5	CASSQDFGRLNQPQHF	TGCGCCAGCAGCCAAGATTTCGGCAGGCTTAATCAGCCCCAGCATTTT
TRBV28	.	.	TRBJ1-5	CASSFVAGRQPQHF	TGTGCCAGCAGTTTTGTGGCAGGGAGGCAGCCCCAGCATTTT
TRBV5-6	.	once	TRBJ1-2	CASSSPARVSHGYTF	TGTGCCAGCAGCTCCCCCGCCCGGGTTAGCCATGGCTACACCTTC
TRBV7-2	.	.	TRBJ1-2	CASSLGVGRGLGYTF	TGTGCCAGCAGCTTAGGGGTCGGCCGGGGGTTAGGCTACACCTTC
TRBV11-2	TRBD1	.	TRBJ1-6	CASSLNRGNSPLHF	TGTGCCAGCAGCTTAAACAGGGGGAATTCACCCCTCCACTTT
TRBV7-2	TRBD1	few	TRBJ1-1	CASSSYRGRTEAFF	TGTGCCAGCAGCTCTTACAGGGGGCGCACTGAAGCTTTCTTT
TRBV29-1	TRBD2	.	TRBJ2-1	CSVGTSGSNSEQFF	TGCAGCGTTGGGACTAGCGGGAGCAATAGTGAGCAGTTCTTC
TRBV27	.	few	TRBJ2-1	CASSLRSSTHNNEQFF	TGTGCCAGCAGTTTACGTTCCAGTACCCACAACAATGAGCAGTTCTTC
TRBV9	.	.	TRBJ2-3	CASSADRAGDTQYF	TGTGCCAGCAGCGCCGATCGAGCGGGAGATACGCAGTATTTT
TRBV28	.	.	TRBJ2-3	CASSFYMGTDTQYF	TGTGCCAGCAGTTTTTACATGGGCACAGATACGCAGTATTTT
TRBV5-1	.	.	TRBJ1-3	CASSLVGRVGGNTIYF	TGCGCCAGCAGCTTGGTCGGCAGGGTTGGTGGAAACACCATATATTTT
TRBV10-2	TRBD1	.	TRBJ1-4	CASSAAGTGDEKLFF	TGCGCCAGCAGTGCGGCCGGGACAGGGGATGAAAAACTGTTTTTT
TRBV23-1	TRBD1	.	TRBJ2-2	CASSQSEDRGSTGELFF	TGCGCCAGCAGTCAATCGGAGGACAGGGGGAGCACCGGGGAGCTGTTTTTT
TRBV27	TRBD1	once	TRBJ2-2	CATRHDRAGGGRDTGELFF	TGTGCCACCCGGCATGACAGGGCTGGTGGGGGTAGGGACACCGGGGAGCTGTTTTTT
TRBV10-3	TRBD2	.	TRBJ2-7	CAISERREGPYEQYF	TGTGCCATCAGTGAGAGGAGGGAGGGCCCCTACGAGCAGTACTTC
TRBV6-5	TRBD1	.	TRBJ1-6	CASSYVGQGGSPLHF	TGTGCCAGCAGTTACGTCGGACAGGGAGGTTCACCCCTCCACTTT
TRBV28	.	few	TRBJ1-1	CASSLTGSLNTEAFF	TGTGCCAGCAGTCTCACCGGGAGCTTGAACACTGAAGCTTTCTTT
TRBV29-1	TRBD2	.	TRBJ2-1	CSGGTSFGYNEQFF	TGCAGCGGCGGGACTAGCTTCGGGTACAATGAGCAGTTCTTC
TRBV27	.	.	TRBJ2-7	CASSLWSQSYEQYF	TGTGCCAGCAGTTTATGGTCACAGTCCTACGAGCAGTACTTC
TRBV6-5	.	.	TRBJ1-5	CASRVQANQPQHF	TGTGCCAGCAGAGTACAGGCCAATCAGCCCCAGCATTTT